Only a few counts were recorded for the clone carrying this T cell receptor (beta chain). Its antigen is unknown. From germline, CDR1 is SGDLS and CDR2 YYNGEE. There are 13 residues in the CDR3. The data were taken from a study of cytotoxic CD8 clonotypes in ibrutinib-treated CLL. Study-level results: Upon ibrutinib response clonality rose, and upon progression it fell back toward baseline.

Target depth was 1 in 200,000 to 1 in 1 million T cells, about 10x per clonotype. Profiled with immunoSEQ multiplex PCR; TCRdb holds only in-frame clones, not every one. The table records 53,000 or so clones, roughly 49% of them present only once. The source is a human donor with chronic lymphocytic leukemia. The genes are TRBV9 and TRBJ2-4, with 7 bases lining up with TRBD1. The sample in question was PBMCs, obtained at disease progression, from a patient treated with ibrutinib. The CDR3 sequence: CVTVSDRKNIQYF. For the CDR3, the DNA is TGTGTCACCGTTTCGGACAGGAAAAACATTCAGTACTTC.